This T cell receptor (beta chain) emerged from a study of tumor and adjacent non-tumor tissue in lung cancer. TCRbeta libraries were built with three rounds of nested PCR, modified from ARM-PCR. TCRdb re-called the multiplex PCR reads through MiXCR, storing one row per CDR3 protein. The sample includes 35,000 to 55,000 distinct CDR3 sequences, around 67% of them seen just once. RNA was extracted from bulk tissue without any cell sorting. Distant lung tissue was collected more than 3 cm away from the tumor edge. Donors were chemotherapy-naive, newly diagnosed lung cancer surgical patients in China, August–late 2014. Comment on this clonotype: Antigen unknown. No conserved phenylalanine or tryptophan ends this CDR3, so it is likely a read error.

V was trimmed by 8 bases and J by 3 bases, leaving 23 bases between them. The CDR3 sequence is 16 residues long. Germline V lookup: CDR1 SGHAT, CDR2 FQNNGV. Findings of the study overall: In normal lung, the top 100 clones were significantly more dominant than in tumor. Significantly higher TCR diversity was found in tumor than normal lung.

The sequenced sample was distant non-tumor lung tissue. The V call is TRBV11-2, the J call TRBJ2-7, with D perhaps TRBD2 (7 bases). The source of this sequence is a woman aged 40 to 49 with non-small cell lung cancer. The CDR3 region is CASGPGGPYRGYEQYS. The CDR3 bases are TGTGCCAGCGGCCCCGGGGGGCCTTACCGGGGCTACGAGCAGTACTCC.